The clone carrying this T cell receptor (beta chain) has a count of ten or more. TCRdb independently ran MiXCR on the reads; one entry per CDR3 protein. The sample records hundreds of thousands of distinct CDR3 sequences, under 8.5% being singletons. The data derive from a study of T cell repertoires in cytomegalovirus infection. Study context: Evidence of both CMV infection and a matching HLA type came from public TCR beta signatures.

The CDR3 has 13 residues. V lost 4 bases and J lost 2, with 8 bases in between. Germline CDR1 and CDR2: SGHTA and FQGNSA. Specimen: PBMCs. This receptor was taken from a human donor in good health (CMV status not recorded). Some clones in this sample may be carry-over from other donors' samples. The chain uses TRBV7-2 and TRBJ1-2; D remains ambiguous. The CDR3 loop reads CASSSTANYGYTF. The CDR3 DNA reads as TGTGCCAGCAGCTCAACCGCAAACTATGGCTACACCTTC. The entire variable domain, with the rest obtained from reference TRBV7-2 and TRBJ1-2, is as follows: GAGVSQSPSNKVTEKGKDVELRCDPISGHTALYWYRQSLGQGLEFLIYFQGNSAPDKSGLPSDRFSAERTGGSVSTLTIQRTQQEDSAVYLCASSSTANYGYTFGSGTRLTVV.